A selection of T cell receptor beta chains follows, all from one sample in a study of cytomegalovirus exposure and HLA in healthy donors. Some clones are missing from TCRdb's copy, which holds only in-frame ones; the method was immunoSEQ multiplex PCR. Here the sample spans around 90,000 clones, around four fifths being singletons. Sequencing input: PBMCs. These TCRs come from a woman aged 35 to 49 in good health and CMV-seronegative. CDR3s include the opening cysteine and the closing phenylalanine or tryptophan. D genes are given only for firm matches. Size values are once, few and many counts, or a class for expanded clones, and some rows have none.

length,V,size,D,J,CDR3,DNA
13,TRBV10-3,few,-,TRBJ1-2,CATRTALNYGYTF,TGTGCCACACGGACAGCCCTTAACTATGGCTACACCTTC
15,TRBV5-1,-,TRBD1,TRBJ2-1,CASSLSGQRRDEQFF,TGCGCCAGCAGCTTGTCGGGACAGCGAAGGGATGAGCAGTTCTTC
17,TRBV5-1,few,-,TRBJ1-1,CASSLVGPFRDGTEAFF,TGCGCCAGCAGCTTGGTGGGGCCCTTTCGTGATGGGACTGAAGCTTTCTTT
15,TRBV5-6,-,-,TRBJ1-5,CASSSPRRGTGPQHF,TGTGCCAGCAGCTCTCCCCGCCGCGGGACGGGGCCCCAGCATTTT
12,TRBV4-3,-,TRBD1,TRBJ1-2,CASRGTGDGYTF,TGCGCCAGCAGGGGGACAGGGGACGGCTACACCTTC
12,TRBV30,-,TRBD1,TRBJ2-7,CASDRVVDEQYF,TGTGCCTCGGACAGGGTGGTAGACGAGCAGTACTTC
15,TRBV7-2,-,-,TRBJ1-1,CASSPARGAGAEAFF,TGTGCCAGCAGCCCCGCTCGGGGGGCAGGGGCTGAAGCTTTCTTT
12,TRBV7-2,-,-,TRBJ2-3,CASSPTTDTQYF,TGTGCCAGCAGCCCTACCACGGATACGCAGTATTTT
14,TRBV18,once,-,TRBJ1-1,CASSPQVVNTEAFF,TGTGCCAGCTCACCTCAAGTAGTGAACACTGAAGCTTTCTTT
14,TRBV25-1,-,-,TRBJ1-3,CASSPGGTGNTIYF,TGTGCCAGCAGTCCCGGGGGGACTGGAAACACCATATATTTT
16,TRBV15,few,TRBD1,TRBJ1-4,CATSRDQRGPNEKLFF,TGTGCCACCAGCAGAGATCAGAGGGGGCCGAATGAAAAACTGTTTTTT
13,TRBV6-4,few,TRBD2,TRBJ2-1,CASSDHLAGRQFF,TGTGCCAGCAGTGACCATCTAGCGGGAAGGCAGTTCTTC
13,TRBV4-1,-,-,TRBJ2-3,CASSLESADTQYF,TGCGCCAGCAGCCTCGAGTCGGCAGATACGCAGTATTTT
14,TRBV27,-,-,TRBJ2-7,CASSLKSQVYEQYF,TGTGCCAGCAGTTTAAAATCACAGGTCTACGAGCAGTACTTC
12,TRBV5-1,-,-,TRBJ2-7,CASSLQGHGQYF,TGCGCCAGCAGCTTACAGGGACACGGGCAGTACTTC
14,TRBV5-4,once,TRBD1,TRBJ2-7,CASRPTGGGGEQYF,TGTGCCAGCAGGCCCACAGGGGGTGGCGGCGAGCAGTACTTC
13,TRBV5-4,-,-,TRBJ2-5,CASSPPREETQYF,TGTGCCAGCAGCCCCCCGCGGGAAGAGACCCAGTACTTC
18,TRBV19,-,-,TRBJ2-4,CASSIDPGRSLAKNIQYF,TGTGCCAGTAGTATAGATCCCGGCAGGTCCTTAGCCAAAAACATTCAGTACTTC
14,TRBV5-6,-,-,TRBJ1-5,CASSTQGPNQPQHF,TGTGCCAGCAGCACGCAGGGTCCGAATCAGCCCCAGCATTTT
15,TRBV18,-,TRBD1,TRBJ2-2,CASSPRQGATGELFF,TGTGCCAGCTCACCCCGACAGGGCGCCACCGGGGAGCTGTTTTTT
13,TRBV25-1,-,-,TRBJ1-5,CASSDRDHQPQHF,TGTGCCAGCAGTGACAGGGATCATCAGCCCCAGCATTTT
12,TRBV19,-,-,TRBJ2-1,CASSITGNEQFF,TGTGCCAGTAGTATTACGGGCAATGAGCAGTTCTTC
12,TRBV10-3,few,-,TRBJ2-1,CAIKEGRDEQFF,TGTGCCATCAAAGAGGGAAGGGATGAGCAGTTCTTC
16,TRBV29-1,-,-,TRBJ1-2,CSVVGRGTSGRRGYTF,TGCAGCGTTGTAGGGAGGGGGACCTCAGGACGAAGGGGCTACACCTTC
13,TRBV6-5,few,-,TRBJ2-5,CASRRDLQETQYF,TGTGCCAGCAGACGGGACTTACAAGAGACCCAGTACTTC
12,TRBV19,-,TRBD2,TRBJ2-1,CARQLAEDEQFF,TGTGCCAGGCAACTAGCGGAGGATGAGCAGTTCTTC
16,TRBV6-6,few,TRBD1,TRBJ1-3,CASSYNEDRAGNTIYF,TGTGCCAGCAGTTACAACGAAGACAGGGCTGGAAACACCATATATTTT
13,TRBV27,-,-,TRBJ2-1,CASSSHWRGEQFF,TGTGCCAGCAGTAGTCACTGGCGAGGTGAGCAGTTCTTC
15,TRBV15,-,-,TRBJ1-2,CATSRDRGSLYGYTF,TGTGCCACCAGCAGAGATCGGGGTAGCCTCTATGGCTACACCTTC
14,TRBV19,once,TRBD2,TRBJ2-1,CASSTGLAGGEQFF,TGTGCCAGTAGTACCGGACTAGCGGGAGGTGAGCAGTTCTTC
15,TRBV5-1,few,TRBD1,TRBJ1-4,CASSFETGRREKLFF,TGCGCCAGCAGCTTCGAGACAGGGAGGAGAGAAAAACTGTTTTTT
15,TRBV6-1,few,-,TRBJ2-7,CASKGFPDTLYEQYF,TGTGCCAGCAAGGGGTTTCCGGACACCCTCTACGAGCAGTACTTC
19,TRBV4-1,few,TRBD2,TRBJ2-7,CASSQRSRAGGPLSYEQYF,TGCGCCAGCAGCCAAAGGAGTCGAGCGGGAGGGCCTTTATCCTACGAGCAGTACTTC
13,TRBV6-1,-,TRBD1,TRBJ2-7,CALLRDRGYEQYF,TGTGCCCTACTCCGGGACAGGGGTTACGAGCAGTACTTC
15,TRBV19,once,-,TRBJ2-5,CASSRLEGGRETQYF,TGTGCCAGTAGCCGCCTGGAGGGCGGTCGGGAGACCCAGTACTTC
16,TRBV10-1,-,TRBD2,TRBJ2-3,CASLAGGPKWTDTQYF,TGCGCCAGTCTAGCGGGAGGGCCAAAGTGGACAGATACGCAGTATTTT
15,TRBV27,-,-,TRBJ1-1,CASNPRGGGGTEAFF,TGTGCCAGCAACCCCAGAGGAGGTGGCGGCACTGAAGCTTTCTTT
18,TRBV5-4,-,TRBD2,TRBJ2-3,CASSKTGLAGAGTDTQYF,TGTGCCAGCTCTAAGACGGGACTAGCGGGAGCGGGCACAGATACGCAGTATTTT
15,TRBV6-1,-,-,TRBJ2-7,CASSTGSLSSYEQYF,TGTGCCAGCAGCACAGGGTCCCTTAGCTCCTACGAGCAGTACTTC
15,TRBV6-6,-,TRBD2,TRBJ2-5,CASKGLAGLQETQYF,TGTGCCAGCAAGGGACTAGCGGGCTTACAAGAGACCCAGTACTTC
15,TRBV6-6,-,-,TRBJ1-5,CASRNRGSSNQPQHF,TGTGCCAGCAGAAATAGGGGATCAAGCAATCAGCCCCAGCATTTT
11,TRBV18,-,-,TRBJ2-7,CASSARDEQYF,TGTGCCAGCTCAGCTAGAGACGAGCAGTACTTC
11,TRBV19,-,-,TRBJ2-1,CASGDSGEQFF,TGTGCCAGCGGAGACTCCGGGGAGCAGTTCTTC
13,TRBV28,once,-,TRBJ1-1,CASSFDMNTEAFF,TGTGCCAGCAGTTTCGACATGAACACTGAAGCTTTCTTT
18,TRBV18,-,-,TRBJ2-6,CASSPPISLAAGANVLTF,TGTGCCAGCTCACCACCGATTTCCCTGGCGGCTGGGGCCAACGTCCTGACTTTC
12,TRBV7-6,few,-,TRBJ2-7,CASSLVEYEQYF,TGTGCCAGCAGCTTAGTTGAGTACGAGCAGTACTTC
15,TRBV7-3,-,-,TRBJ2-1,CASSFKDSAYNEQFF,TGTGCCAGCAGTTTTAAGGACTCCGCCTACAATGAGCAGTTCTTC
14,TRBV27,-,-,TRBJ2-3,CASSLDWPTDTQYF,TGTGCCAGCAGTTTAGACTGGCCCACAGATACGCAGTATTTT
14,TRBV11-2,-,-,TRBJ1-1,CASTWDLRGGEAFF,TGTGCCAGCACCTGGGACCTACGCGGGGGTGAAGCTTTCTTT
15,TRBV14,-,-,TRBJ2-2,CASSQVGAHTGELFF,TGTGCCAGCAGCCAAGTGGGGGCCCACACCGGGGAGCTGTTTTTT
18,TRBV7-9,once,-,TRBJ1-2,CASSSELTGTGDFWRYTF,TGTGCCAGCAGCTCCGAACTTACAGGGACCGGTGATTTTTGGCGCTACACCTTC
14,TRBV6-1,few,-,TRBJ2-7,CASSEFDSPYEQYF,TGTGCCAGCAGTGAGTTCGACAGCCCCTACGAGCAGTACTTC
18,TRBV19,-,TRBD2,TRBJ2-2,CASSVGGSGRANTGELFF,TGTGCCAGTAGTGTCGGAGGGAGCGGGAGAGCGAACACCGGGGAGCTGTTTTTT